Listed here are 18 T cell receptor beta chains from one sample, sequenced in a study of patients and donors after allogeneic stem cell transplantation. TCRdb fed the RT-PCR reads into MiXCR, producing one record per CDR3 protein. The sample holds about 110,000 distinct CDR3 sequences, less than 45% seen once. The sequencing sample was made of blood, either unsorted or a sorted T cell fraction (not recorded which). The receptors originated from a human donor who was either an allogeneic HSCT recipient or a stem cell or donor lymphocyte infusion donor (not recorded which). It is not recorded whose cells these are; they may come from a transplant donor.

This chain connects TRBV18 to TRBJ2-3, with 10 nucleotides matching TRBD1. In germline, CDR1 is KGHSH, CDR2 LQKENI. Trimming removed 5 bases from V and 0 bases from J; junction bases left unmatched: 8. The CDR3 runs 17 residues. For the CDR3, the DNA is TGTGCCAGCTCATCTACTATGACAGGGGGCAGCACAGATACGCAGTATTTT. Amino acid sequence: CASSSTMTGGSTDTQYF.

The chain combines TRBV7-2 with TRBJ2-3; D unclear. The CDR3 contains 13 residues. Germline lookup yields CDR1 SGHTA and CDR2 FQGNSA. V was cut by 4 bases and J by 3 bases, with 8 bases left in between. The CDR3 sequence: CASSSDWTDTQYF. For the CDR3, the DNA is TGTGCCAGCAGCTCTGACTGGACAGATACGCAGTATTTT.

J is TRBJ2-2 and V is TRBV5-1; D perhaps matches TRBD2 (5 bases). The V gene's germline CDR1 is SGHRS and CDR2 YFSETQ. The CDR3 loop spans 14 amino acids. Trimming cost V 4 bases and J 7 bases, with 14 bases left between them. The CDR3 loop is CASSLPRTDGELFF. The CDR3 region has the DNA TGCGCCAGCAGCCTGCCGAGGACTGACGGGGAGCTGTTTTTT.

CDR3 in amino acids: CASRRDGNEKLFF. The CDR3 bases are TGTGCCAGCAGAAGGGACGGGAATGAAAAACTGTTTTTT. The V call is TRBV2, the J call TRBJ1-4, with a tentative D call TRBD1 (5 bases). Trimming cost V 6 bases and J 5 bases, with 10 bases left between them. The CDR3 is 13 amino acids. The germline V gene encodes CDR1 SNHLY and CDR2 FYNNEI.

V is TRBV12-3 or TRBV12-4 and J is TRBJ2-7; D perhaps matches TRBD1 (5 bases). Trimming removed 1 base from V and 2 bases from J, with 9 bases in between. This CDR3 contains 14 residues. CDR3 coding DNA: TGTGCCAGCAGTTTAGACAGGCCCACCTACGAGCAGTACTTC. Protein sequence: CASSLDRPTYEQYF.

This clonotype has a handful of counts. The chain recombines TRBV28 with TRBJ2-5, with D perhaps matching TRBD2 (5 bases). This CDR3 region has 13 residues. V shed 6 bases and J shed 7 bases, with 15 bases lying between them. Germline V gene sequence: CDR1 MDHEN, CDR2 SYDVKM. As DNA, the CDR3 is TGTGCCAGCAGGGGTCGGAACCGGGGGACCCAGTACTTC. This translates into CASRGRNRGTQYF.

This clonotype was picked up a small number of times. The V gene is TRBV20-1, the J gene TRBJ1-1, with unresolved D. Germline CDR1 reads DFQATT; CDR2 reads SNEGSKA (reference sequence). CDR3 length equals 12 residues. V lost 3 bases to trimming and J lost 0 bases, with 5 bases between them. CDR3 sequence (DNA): TGCAGTGCTAGGACACTGAACACTGAAGCTTTCTTT. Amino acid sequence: CSARTLNTEAFF.

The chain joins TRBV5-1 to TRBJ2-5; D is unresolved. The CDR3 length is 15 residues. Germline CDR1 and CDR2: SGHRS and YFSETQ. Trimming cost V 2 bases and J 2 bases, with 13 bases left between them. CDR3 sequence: CASSLPIGPQETQYF. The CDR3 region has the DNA TGCGCCAGCAGCTTACCCATAGGCCCTCAAGAGACCCAGTACTTC. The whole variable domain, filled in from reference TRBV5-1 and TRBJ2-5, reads KAGVTQTPRYLIKTRGQQVTLSCSPISGHRSVSWYQQTPGQGLQFLFEYFSETQRNKGNFPGRFSGRQFSNSRSEMNVSTLELGDSALYLCASSLPIGPQETQYFGPGTRLLVL.

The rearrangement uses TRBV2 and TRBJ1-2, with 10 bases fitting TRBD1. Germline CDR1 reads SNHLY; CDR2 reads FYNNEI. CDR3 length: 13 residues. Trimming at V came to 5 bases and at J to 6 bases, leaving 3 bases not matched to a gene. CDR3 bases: TGTGCCAGCAGTCGACAGGGGGCCGATGGCTACACCTTC. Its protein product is CASSRQGADGYTF.

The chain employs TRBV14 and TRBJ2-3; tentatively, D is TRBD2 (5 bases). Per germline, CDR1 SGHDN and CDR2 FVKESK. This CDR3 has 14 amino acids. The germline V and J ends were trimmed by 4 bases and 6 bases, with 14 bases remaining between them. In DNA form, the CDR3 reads TGTGCCAGCAGCCTAAGGACTCACTCGGATACGCAGTATTTT. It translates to CASSLRTHSDTQYF.

CDR3 sequence: CSARGVGDGYTF. The CDR3 nucleotides read TGCAGTGCTAGAGGGGTAGGGGATGGCTACACCTTC. This chain connects TRBV20-1 to TRBJ1-2; the D gene is possibly TRBD1 (5 bases). V lost 1 base and J 6 bases, leaving 9 bases between the germline ends. The V gene's germline CDR1 is DFQATT and CDR2 SNEGSKA (reference sequence). The CDR3 length is 12 residues.

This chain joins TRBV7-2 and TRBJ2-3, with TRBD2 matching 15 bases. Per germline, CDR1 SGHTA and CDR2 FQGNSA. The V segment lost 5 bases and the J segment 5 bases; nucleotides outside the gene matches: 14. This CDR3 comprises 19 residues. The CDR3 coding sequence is TGTGCCAGCAGCCGGACCGGTACTGGGACTAGCGGGAGGAGAGATACGCAGTATTTT. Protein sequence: CASSRTGTGTSGRRDTQYF. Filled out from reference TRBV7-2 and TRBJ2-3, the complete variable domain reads GAGVSQSPSNKVTEKGKDVELRCDPISGHTALYWYRQSLGQGLEFLIYFQGNSAPDKSGLPSDRFSAERTGGSVSTLTIQRTQQEDSAVYLCASSRTGTGTSGRRDTQYFGPGTRLTVL.

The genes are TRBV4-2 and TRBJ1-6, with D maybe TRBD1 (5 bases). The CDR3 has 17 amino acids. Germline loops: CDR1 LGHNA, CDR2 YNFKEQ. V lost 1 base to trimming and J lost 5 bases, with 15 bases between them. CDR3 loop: CASSQGGAGRHNSPLHF. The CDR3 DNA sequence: TGTGCCAGCAGCCAAGGAGGGGCAGGGCGGCATAATTCACCCCTCCACTTT.

DNA of the CDR3: TGTGCCAGCAGTCCCGGGGTCCCAATTTGGGATACGCAGTATTTT. Translated: CASSPGVPIWDTQYF. The chain joins TRBV27 to TRBJ2-3; maybe TRBD2 (5 bases). Germline V CDR1 and CDR2: MNHEY, SMNVEV (reference sequence). With 5 bases removed from V and 6 bases from J, the gap between germline ends came to 18 bases. The CDR3 loop spans 15 amino acids.

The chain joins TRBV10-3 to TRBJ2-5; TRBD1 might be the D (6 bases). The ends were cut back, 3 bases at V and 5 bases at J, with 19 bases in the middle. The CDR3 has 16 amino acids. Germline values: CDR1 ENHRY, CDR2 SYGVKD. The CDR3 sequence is CAISEKQGVGEETQYF. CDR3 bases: TGTGCCATCAGTGAAAAACAGGGTGTGGGAGAGGAGACCCAGTACTTC.

CDR3 residues: CARGTSGRNGGELFF. The CDR3 nucleotides read TGTGCCAGAGGGACTAGCGGGAGGAACGGCGGGGAGCTGTTTTTT. The chain is built from TRBV2 and TRBJ2-2; 15 bases map to TRBD2. Germline V gives CDR1 SNHLY, CDR2 FYNNEI. Germline trimming cut 9 bases from V and 7 bases from J; bases unmatched to any gene: 6. The CDR3 totals 15 residues.

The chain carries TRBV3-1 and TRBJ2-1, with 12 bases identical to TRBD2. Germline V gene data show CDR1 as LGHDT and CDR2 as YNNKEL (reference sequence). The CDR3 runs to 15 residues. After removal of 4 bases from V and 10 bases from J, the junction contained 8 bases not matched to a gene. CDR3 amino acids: CASSRRLAGEREQFF. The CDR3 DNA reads TGTGCCAGCAGCCGAAGACTAGCGGGAGAGCGGGAGCAGTTCTTC.

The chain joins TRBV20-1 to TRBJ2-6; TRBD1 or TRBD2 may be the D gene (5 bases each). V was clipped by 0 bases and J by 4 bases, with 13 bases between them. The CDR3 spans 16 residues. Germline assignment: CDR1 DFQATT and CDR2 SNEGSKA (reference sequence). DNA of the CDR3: TGCAGTGCTAGAGATAGGTTCGGGGCGGGGGCCAACGTCCTGACTTTC. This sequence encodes CSARDRFGAGANVLTF.